Following are 24 T cell receptor beta chains from one sample sequenced in a study of T-cell memory formation after mild COVID-19. TCRdb processed the 5' RACE reads anew with MiXCR; each CDR3 protein has one entry. The sample includes approximately 250,000 distinct CDR3 sequences, approximately 15% of them seen just once. The sequencing sample was made of PBMCs or a T cell subset sorted from them (not recorded which). These receptors were obtained from a man aged 18-30 years who had mild COVID-19 (a few samples of this study predate the infection). Cell type and time point are not known.

The chain couples TRBV25-1 to TRBJ1-2, with 7 positions matching TRBD1. V trimming: 6 bases; J trimming: 2 bases; junction bases outside the gene matches: 12. Germline V gene lookup returns CDR1 MGHDK and CDR2 SYGVNS. This CDR3 has 16 residues. CDR3 DNA: TGTGCCAGCAGGGACCCGGGACAGTCAAAGAACTATGGCTACACCTTC. Translated, it gives CASRDPGQSKNYGYTF.

This clonotype was counted a few times. The J gene is TRBJ2-2, the V gene TRBV5-5; no firm D call. The germline V and J ends were trimmed by 7 bases and 6 bases, with 13 bases remaining between them. The CDR3 consists of 13 residues. The germline CDR1 and CDR2 sequences are SGHKS and YYEKEE (reference sequence). The CDR3 reads CASGMSPAGELFF. The CDR3 DNA reads as TGTGCCAGCGGCATGAGTCCCGCCGGGGAGCTGTTTTTT.

This rearrangement joins TRBV27 to TRBJ2-7; 9 bases are a match to TRBD1. The junction had 10 bases not matched to a gene; V was cut back by 10 bases and J by 3 bases. Germline V lookup: CDR1 MNHEY, CDR2 SMNVEV (reference sequence). This CDR3 region has 14 residues. The CDR3: CATRPGTGLYEQYV. Written as DNA, the CDR3 is TGTGCCACTCGTCCCGGGACAGGGCTCTACGAGCAGTACGTC.

This clonotype was seen a few times. V is TRBV20-1 and J is TRBJ1-5; possibly TRBD1 for D (6 bases). The CDR3 extends over 13 amino acids. With 5 bases removed from V and 6 bases from J, the gap between germline ends came to 14 bases. Looked up from germline, CDR1 is DFQATT and CDR2 is SNEGSKA (reference sequence). The CDR3: CSALNTGTQPQHF. The CDR3 DNA sequence: TGCAGTGCTTTGAATACAGGGACTCAGCCCCAGCATTTT.

This clonotype occurred a few times. The chain has TRBV7-6 and TRBJ2-2; TRBD1 agrees at 8 bases. Germline lookup yields CDR1 SGHVS and CDR2 FNYEAQ. There are 14 residues in the CDR3. Unmatched junction bases numbered 5, after V lost 6 bases and J lost 5 bases. CDR3 DNA: TGTGCCAGCAGTCCGGACAGGGAGACCGGGGAGCTGTTTTTT. Its protein is CASSPDRETGELFF.

The sample holds a few counts of this clonotype. The chain has TRBV7-9 and TRBJ1-2, with no clear D. The CDR3 extends over 13 amino acids. From germline, CDR1 is SEHNR and CDR2 FQNEAQ (reference sequence). Trimming took 1 base from V and 2 from J, leaving 5 bases between them. This CDR3 reads CASSLEFNYGYTF. Here the CDR3 DNA reads TGTGCCAGCAGCTTAGAATTCAACTATGGCTACACCTTC.

The chain has TRBV6-1 and TRBJ1-1; possibly TRBD1 for D (6 bases). V dropped 0 bases and J dropped 5 bases, with 19 bases sitting between them. CDR1 and CDR2 (germline): MNHNS, SASEGT. CDR3 size: 17 residues. The CDR3 spells CASSEALLAGAWTEAFF. The CDR3 bases are TGTGCCAGCAGTGAAGCGCTTCTGGCAGGGGCATGGACTGAAGCTTTCTTT.

The rearrangement uses TRBV29-1 and TRBJ1-1; D unresolved. The V gene's germline CDR1 is SQVTM and CDR2 ANQGSEA. The CDR3 extends over 15 amino acids. The V gene lost 7 bases and the J gene lost 4 bases, with 22 bases spanning the gap. This chain's CDR3 is CSGLKGEGVRTEAFF. The CDR3 bases are TGCAGCGGTCTAAAGGGAGAGGGTGTGCGCACTGAAGCTTTCTTT.

This clonotype was detected only a few times. The CDR3 bases are TGTGCCAGCAGTGGCCCCTCCGCGTATCAGCCCCAGCATTTT. Its translation: CASSGPSAYQPQHF. This chain links TRBV2 with TRBJ1-5, with no clear D. Per the germline V gene, CDR1 is SNHLY and CDR2 is FYNNEI. The CDR3 consists of 14 residues. V lost 4 bases and J lost 5, with 12 bases in between.

The gene calls are TRBV14 and TRBJ2-1, with D perhaps TRBD1 (6 bases). Trimming stripped 0 bases from V and 5 bases from J, with 20 bases between. The CDR3 covers 18 residues. Germline-derived CDR1 and CDR2 are SGHDN and FVKESK. As DNA, the CDR3 is TGTGCCAGCAGCCAAGAAGGGACATGGCAGGGGCCCCACAATGAGCAGTTCTTC. Translating gives CASSQEGTWQGPHNEQFF.

This clonotype was counted only a few times. This chain joins TRBV12-3 or TRBV12-4 and TRBJ1-5; D unresolved. The CDR3 is 13 residues long. V was cut by 3 bases and J by 7 bases, with 10 bases left in between. For the CDR3, the DNA is TGTGCCAGCAGTTTTTCCTCGGACCAGCCCCAGCATTTT. This gives the protein CASSFSSDQPQHF.

The rearrangement joins TRBV15 to TRBJ2-1; 13 bases line up with TRBD2. The CDR3 length is 15 residues. The ends lost 4 bases at V and 8 bases at J; junction bases unmatched: 5. Germline values: CDR1 LNHNV, CDR2 YYDKDF (reference sequence). The CDR3 reads CATSNGLAGAYEQFF. Written as DNA, the CDR3 is TGTGCCACCAGCAACGGACTAGCGGGGGCATATGAGCAGTTCTTC.

The V gene is TRBV7-2, the J gene TRBJ2-3; no firm D call. Germline CDR1 SGHTA, CDR2 FQGNSA. The V gene lost 1 base and the J gene lost 4 bases, with 12 bases spanning the gap. CDR3 size: 15 residues. CDR3 loop: CASSLEGTYADTQYF. CDR3 in DNA: TGTGCCAGCAGCTTAGAAGGCACATACGCAGATACGCAGTATTTT.

V usage is TRBV7-2 and J usage is TRBJ2-3; 12 positions agree with TRBD2. Germline assignment: CDR1 SGHTA and CDR2 FQGNSA. This CDR3 comprises 15 residues. V lost 4 bases to trimming and J lost 5 bases; unmatched junction nucleotides: 4. The CDR3 region is CASSSSGGAGDTQYF. For the CDR3, the DNA is TGTGCCAGCAGCTCTAGCGGGGGGGCCGGAGATACGCAGTATTTT.

V usage is TRBV9 and J usage is TRBJ2-1, with 12 positions matching TRBD2. The CDR3 is made up of 18 amino acids. Germline CDR1 reads SGDLS; CDR2 reads YYNGEE. V shed 0 bases, J shed 2 bases, and the junction held 6 bases outside the gene matches. The CDR3 DNA sequence: TGTGCCAGCAGCGTAGTCCCTCTAGCGGGGGGGCCCTACAATGAGCAGTTCTTC. It codes for CASSVVPLAGGPYNEQFF.

The chain recombines TRBV7-2 with TRBJ1-2, with no clear D. The germline CDR1 and CDR2 sequences are SGHTA and FQGNSA. Trimming removed 9 bases from V and 5 bases from J, with 22 bases in between. CDR3 length: 15 residues. The CDR3 is CASYRPLGRVYGYTF. The CDR3 DNA reads as TGTGCCAGTTATCGGCCTCTCGGACGGGTATATGGCTACACCTTC.

The genes are TRBV12-3 or TRBV12-4 and TRBJ1-5; D might be TRBD1 (6 bases). CDR3 length: 15 amino acids. Trimming pared 5 bases from V and 3 bases from J, leaving 14 bases between. CDR3 coding DNA: TGTGCCAGCAGTCCAGGGGCAGTCCCCAATCAGCCCCAGCATTTT. Protein sequence: CASSPGAVPNQPQHF.

This clonotype was seen only once. This chain connects TRBV25-1 to TRBJ1-2; 7 positions agree with TRBD1. V was clipped by 7 bases and J by 6 bases; unmatched bases: 5. Germline V gives CDR1 MGHDK, CDR2 SYGVNS. This CDR3 is 12 amino acids long. The CDR3 is CASMDRRNGYTF. The CDR3, as DNA: TGTGCCAGCATGGACAGGAGAAATGGCTACACCTTC.

The genes are TRBV6-5 and TRBJ2-3; maybe TRBD2 (5 bases). Trimming left V 11 bases short and J 3 bases short, with 15 bases between. Germline CDR1 MNHEY, CDR2 SVGAGI. This CDR3 spans 13 amino acids. The CDR3 sequence is CASRGSGTDTQYF. CDR3 coding DNA: TGTGCCTCAAGAGGTTCGGGGACAGATACGCAGTATTTT.

Ten or more counts support this clonotype. The chain carries TRBV6-2 or TRBV6-3 and TRBJ2-3; maybe TRBD2 (6 bases). Trimming pared 6 bases from V and 3 bases from J, leaving 19 bases between. The germline V gene has CDR1 MNHEY and CDR2 SVGEGT. The CDR3 length is 16 residues. In DNA, the CDR3 is TGTGCCAGCAGCCGCCGAACCCGGGGGAGGACAGATACGCAGTATTTT. Translated: CASSRRTRGRTDTQYF.

This clonotype was counted many times. The J gene is TRBJ2-7, the V gene TRBV7-8, with 8 bases matching TRBD2. J gave up 3 bases and V 6 bases, and 7 bases lay outside the gene matches. The CDR3 loop spans 14 amino acids. CDR1 is SGHVS and CDR2 is FQNEAQ in the germline V gene. This CDR3 reads CASSWTGTSYEQYF. CDR3 sequence (DNA): TGTGCCAGCAGTTGGACCGGGACTAGCTACGAGCAGTACTTC.

The J gene is TRBJ1-5, the V gene TRBV20-1; maybe TRBD1 (5 bases). Germline CDR1 and CDR2: DFQATT and SNEGSKA (reference sequence). The CDR3 runs to 13 residues. V lost 4 bases and J lost 5, with 12 bases in between. The CDR3 nucleotides read TGCAGTGCTACCGTGGGACTAGATCAGCCCCAGCATTTT. This sequence encodes CSATVGLDQPQHF.

At least ten counts were recorded for this clonotype. The rearrangement joins TRBV5-1 to TRBJ2-3; possibly TRBD1 or TRBD2 for D (5 bases each). The V gene lost 1 base and the J gene lost 4 bases, with 7 bases spanning the gap. Germline CDR1 is SGHRS and CDR2 is YFSETQ. The CDR3 spans 13 residues. CDR3 region: CASSLWGSDTQYF. The CDR3 nucleotides are TGCGCCAGCAGCTTGTGGGGGTCAGATACGCAGTATTTT.

The J gene is TRBJ2-7, the V gene TRBV25-1; 8 nucleotides agree with TRBD2. Germline V lookup: CDR1 MGHDK, CDR2 SYGVNS. V gave up 7 bases and J gave up 3 bases; unmatched junction bases: 2. CDR3 length equals 12 residues. CDR3 region: CASMAGGYEQYF. The CDR3, as DNA: TGTGCCAGCATGGCGGGAGGCTACGAGCAGTACTTC.